The 10 T cell receptor beta chains in this list originate from one sample, sequenced in a study of cytomegalovirus exposure and HLA in healthy donors. 60 Vbeta and 13 Jbeta primers were used in PCR. Assay used: immunoSEQ multiplex PCR; TCRdb lists only in-frame clones, some missing. The sample holds 150,000 to 200,000 clones; 80% are singletons and the top ten take about 1.9%. Material: PBMCs. Receptors originate from a human donor in good health.

This clone appeared a few times. The V gene is TRBV29-1, the J gene TRBJ1-5; 9 bases match TRBD1. CDR1 SQVTM and CDR2 ANQGSEA come from the germline V gene. The CDR3 covers 13 residues. The V gene end was trimmed by 6 bases and the J gene end by 6 bases; junction bases not matched to a gene: 6. In DNA, the CDR3 is TGCAGCGTGGGGACAGGGCTTCGTCAGCCCCAGCATTTT. Amino acid sequence: CSVGTGLRQPQHF.

The J gene is TRBJ2-2, the V gene TRBV12-5; no clear D. There are 16 residues in the CDR3. Germline CDR1 and CDR2: LGHNT and FRNRAP. V lost 0 bases and J lost 8, with 16 bases in between. The CDR3 here is CASGLVYVISGGELFF. As DNA, the CDR3 is TGTGCTAGTGGTTTGGTATACGTAATCTCAGGTGGGGAGCTGTTTTTT.

The V call is TRBV5-1, the J call TRBJ1-2, with TRBD1 matching 8 bases. Germline V CDR1 and CDR2: SGHRS, YFSETQ. The V and J ends lost 2 bases and 5 bases, in that order; junction bases with no gene match: 5. There are 14 residues in the CDR3. The CDR3 reads CASSFGTGLYGYTF. For the CDR3, the DNA is TGCGCCAGCAGCTTCGGGACAGGTCTATATGGCTACACCTTC.

The V call is TRBV19, the J call TRBJ2-7; 7 bases align to TRBD1. CDR1 is LNHDA and CDR2 is SQIVND in the germline V gene (reference sequence). CDR3 length: 14 amino acids. V trimming: 6 bases; J trimming: 2 bases; junction bases outside the gene matches: 7. CDR3 DNA: TGTGCCAGTAGAAACGACAGGGCTCCCTACGAGCAGTACTTC. Translating gives CASRNDRAPYEQYF. Complete variable domain (other parts from reference TRBV19 and TRBJ2-7): DGGITQSPKYLFRKEGQNVTLSCEQNLNHDAMYWYRQDPGQGLRLIYYSQIVNDFQKGDIAEGYSVSREKKESFPLTVTSAQKNPTAFYLCASRNDRAPYEQYFGPGTRLTVT.

This chain links TRBV5-1 with TRBJ1-4; a possible D gene is TRBD1 (5 bases). This CDR3 is 15 amino acids long. V was trimmed by 2 bases and J by 8 bases, leaving 16 bases between them. Germline V lookup: CDR1 SGHRS, CDR2 YFSETQ. CDR3 bases: TGCGCCAGCAGCTTAACAGGACTAGCGGAGGAAAAACTGTTTTTT. Translating gives CASSLTGLAEEKLFF.

The chain carries TRBV7-9 and TRBJ2-7; 7 bases align to TRBD1. The V gene end was trimmed by 5 bases and the J gene end by 0 bases; junction bases not matched to a gene: 10. The CDR3 consists of 16 residues. Per the germline V gene, CDR1 is SEHNR and CDR2 is FQNEAQ (reference sequence). CDR3 sequence reads: CASSRRGGLSSYEQYF. CDR3 nucleotides: TGTGCCAGCAGCCGGCGAGGGGGCCTAAGCTCCTACGAGCAGTACTTC.

The chain couples TRBV15 to TRBJ1-1, with D tentatively TRBD1 (6 bases). This CDR3 is 15 amino acids long. Germline-derived CDR1 and CDR2 are LNHNV and YYDKDF (reference sequence). Deletions cut 1 base from V and 0 bases from J, with 9 bases between. CDR3 in amino acids: CATSRARGVNTEAFF. The DNA for the CDR3 is TGTGCCACCAGCAGAGCCAGGGGAGTGAACACTGAAGCTTTCTTT.

The V gene is TRBV14, the J gene TRBJ1-4, with 7 positions matching TRBD1. CDR1 is SGHDN, CDR2 FVKESK, per germline. This CDR3 contains 13 residues. V trimming: 4 bases; J trimming: 8 bases; junction bases outside the gene matches: 4. CDR3 coding DNA: TGTGCCAGCAGCCCGACAGGGTGGGAAAAACTGTTTTTT. Residues: CASSPTGWEKLFF.

This CDR3 reads CSVVSYNEQFF. CDR3 nucleotides: TGCAGTGTCGTTTCCTACAATGAGCAGTTCTTC. This chain uses TRBV20-1 with TRBJ2-1; D gene ambiguous. Trimming pared 7 bases from V and 1 base from J, leaving 5 bases between. CDR1 and CDR2 from the germline V gene are DFQATT and SNEGSKA (reference sequence). There are 11 residues in the CDR3.

This chain connects TRBV4-1 to TRBJ2-1; D gene uncertain. The V gene lost 4 bases and the J gene lost 9 bases, with 10 bases spanning the gap. This CDR3 is 12 amino acids long. Germline V gives CDR1 MGHRA, CDR2 YSYEKL. The CDR3 here is CASSLSSAEQFF. As DNA, the CDR3 is TGCGCCAGCAGCCTTTCTAGTGCTGAGCAGTTCTTC.